These 16 T cell receptor beta chains share one sample of origin, sequenced in a study of blood T cell repertoires in COVID-19. Profiled with immunoSEQ multiplex PCR; TCRdb holds only in-frame clones, not every one. The sample includes approximately 150,000 clones, roughly nine tenths of them seen just once. The sample was peripheral blood. The receptors originated from a human donor in a cohort sampled during active COVID-19.

The chain uses TRBV5-1 and TRBJ2-5; TRBD2 is a possible D gene (6 bases). Germline lookup yields CDR1 SGHRS and CDR2 YFSETQ. V gave up 2 bases and J gave up 5 bases, with 10 bases separating them. This CDR3 is built from 13 residues. The CDR3: CASSFVEGETQYF. The CDR3, as DNA: TGCGCCAGCAGCTTCGTGGAGGGGGAGACCCAGTACTTC.

The chain is built from TRBV10-3 and TRBJ2-7; 9 nucleotides match TRBD1. CDR3 length: 15 amino acids. J gave up 7 bases and V 4 bases, and 11 bases lay outside the gene matches. Per the germline V gene, CDR1 is ENHRY and CDR2 is SYGVKD. The CDR3: CAISGDGTGYWEQYF. CDR3 sequence (DNA): TGTGCCATCAGTGGCGACGGGACAGGGTATTGGGAGCAGTACTTC.

The chain combines TRBV19 with TRBJ1-1; D is possibly TRBD1 (6 bases). Germline V gives CDR1 LNHDA, CDR2 SQIVND (reference sequence). V was pared by 3 bases and J by 4 bases, with 12 bases between. This CDR3 is built from 14 residues. The CDR3 is CASSIAGAPTEAFF. The CDR3 nucleotides read TGTGCCAGTAGTATCGCGGGGGCGCCCACTGAAGCTTTCTTT. The full variable domain, completed using reference TRBV19 and TRBJ1-1, is DGGITQSPKYLFRKEGQNVTLSCEQNLNHDAMYWYRQDPGQGLRLIYYSQIVNDFQKGDIAEGYSVSREKKESFPLTVTSAQKNPTAFYLCASSIAGAPTEAFFGQGTRLTVV.

The rearrangement joins TRBV6-5 to TRBJ2-7; weak D call: TRBD2 (7 bases). The CDR3 runs to 13 residues. The V end lost 5 bases, the J end lost 7 bases, and 15 bases lay between the germline ends. Germline lookup yields CDR1 MNHEY and CDR2 SVGAGI. This CDR3 is CASSRLQGGEQYF. CDR3 in DNA: TGTGCCAGCAGTCGACTACAGGGAGGGGAGCAGTACTTC.

V is TRBV15 and J is TRBJ1-3; no clear D gene. V gave up 0 bases and J gave up 0 bases, with 9 bases separating them. The CDR3 consists of 16 residues. From germline, CDR1 is LNHNV and CDR2 YYDKDF (reference sequence). This chain's CDR3 is CATSRDVLNSGNTIYF. For the CDR3, the DNA is TGTGCCACCAGCAGAGACGTCCTTAACTCTGGAAACACCATATATTTT. The full variable domain, completed using reference TRBV15 and TRBJ1-3, is DAMVIQNPRYQVTQFGKPVTLSCSQTLNHNVMYWYQQKSSQAPKLLFHYYDKDFNNEADTPDNFQSRRPNTSFCFLDIRSPGLGDTAMYLCATSRDVLNSGNTIYFGEGSWLTVV.

The chain is built from TRBV15 and TRBJ1-6; D perhaps matches TRBD1 (6 bases). The germline CDR1 and CDR2 sequences are LNHNV and YYDKDF (reference sequence). This CDR3 spans 16 amino acids. Trimming left V 0 bases short and J 9 bases short, with 15 bases between. CDR3 region: CATSRDLGAPGSPLHF. The CDR3 nucleotides are TGTGCCACCAGCAGAGATTTGGGGGCGCCGGGTTCACCCCTCCACTTT.

The chain employs TRBV7-9 and TRBJ1-3; TRBD1 is a possible D gene (6 bases). Germline V gives CDR1 SEHNR, CDR2 FQNEAQ (reference sequence). The CDR3 has 16 residues. V was trimmed by 4 bases and J by 0 bases, leaving 13 bases between them. CDR3 sequence reads: CASSSKGQSSGNTIYF. The CDR3 DNA reads TGTGCCAGCAGCTCCAAAGGACAGAGCTCTGGAAACACCATATATTTT.

The chain joins TRBV4-2 to TRBJ2-7; D is ambiguous. Germline V CDR1 and CDR2: LGHNA, YNFKEQ. CDR3 size: 17 residues. The V end lost 0 bases, the J end lost 2 bases, and 17 bases lay between the germline ends. CDR3 bases: TGTGCCAGCAGCCAAGAATTGCAACGGGTCCGCACCTACGAGCAGTACTTC. This codes for CASSQELQRVRTYEQYF.

This clone was found a few times. The J gene is TRBJ2-1, the V gene TRBV4-2; weak D call: TRBD1 (6 bases). The CDR3 is 14 residues long. Germline assignment: CDR1 LGHNA and CDR2 YNFKEQ. Trimming left V 0 bases short and J 4 bases short, with 7 bases between. As DNA, the CDR3 is TGTGCCAGCAGCCAAGAGGGGGCTTACAATGAGCAGTTCTTC. This codes for CASSQEGAYNEQFF.

The chain recombines TRBV13 with TRBJ2-5, with unresolved D. V lost 2 bases and J 5 bases, leaving 12 bases between the germline ends. Germline V gene sequence: CDR1 PRHDT, CDR2 FYEKMQ (reference sequence). The CDR3 consists of 14 residues. In DNA, the CDR3 is TGTGCCAGCAGCTTATCTTCAGTTCTCGAGACCCAGTACTTC. Translating it yields CASSLSSVLETQYF.

The chain recombines TRBV27 with TRBJ1-4; 7 nucleotides align to TRBD1. Germline V gene data show CDR1 as MNHEY and CDR2 as SMNVEV (reference sequence). There are 15 residues in the CDR3. After removal of 6 bases from V and 3 bases from J, the junction contained 7 bases not matched to a gene. Here the CDR3 DNA reads TGTGCCAGCAGCAAGACAGGGTTGGCTAATGAAAAACTGTTTTTT. Its protein is CASSKTGLANEKLFF.

The chain is built from TRBV5-6 and TRBJ2-7; 8 nucleotides line up with TRBD1. The CDR3 is made up of 17 amino acids. Germline trimming cut 4 bases from V and 4 bases from J; bases unmatched to any gene: 16. The germline CDR1 and CDR2 sequences are SGHDT and YYEEEE. The CDR3 DNA is TGTGCCAGCAGCCGAAATGACAGGGGTTTAGGAACATACGAGCAGTACTTC. This translates into CASSRNDRGLGTYEQYF.

This clone was counted a single time. The rearrangement joins TRBV19 to TRBJ2-3; D is possibly TRBD2 (7 bases). The CDR3 has 14 amino acids. V was shortened by 5 bases and J by 3 bases, with 12 bases between the two germline ends. Germline-derived CDR1 and CDR2 are LNHDA and SQIVND (reference sequence). The chain's CDR3 is CASSPGGQTDTQYF. CDR3 DNA sequence: TGTGCCAGTAGTCCCGGGGGGCAAACAGATACGCAGTATTTT. Complete variable domain (other parts from reference TRBV19 and TRBJ2-3): DGGITQSPKYLFRKEGQNVTLSCEQNLNHDAMYWYRQDPGQGLRLIYYSQIVNDFQKGDIAEGYSVSREKKESFPLTVTSAQKNPTAFYLCASSPGGQTDTQYFGPGTRLTVL.

The J gene is TRBJ2-7, the V gene TRBV11-3; D gene unclear. Germline V gives CDR1 SGHNT, CDR2 YENEEA. The V end lost 1 base, the J end lost 3 bases, and 10 bases lay between the germline ends. CDR3 length equals 14 residues. CDR3 sequence reads: CASSLGLHLYEQYF. Here the CDR3 DNA reads TGTGCCAGCAGCTTAGGATTACACCTCTACGAGCAGTACTTC.

The chain employs TRBV6-5 and TRBJ2-3; D is perhaps TRBD1 (6 bases). The CDR3 sequence is 14 residues long. The ends were cut back, 6 bases at V and 0 bases at J, with 10 bases in the middle. CDR1 is MNHEY and CDR2 is SVGAGI in the germline V gene. CDR3 nucleotide sequence: TGTGCCAGCAGCCAACAGGGCAGCACAGATACGCAGTATTTT. Amino acids: CASSQQGSTDTQYF.

J is TRBJ1-3 and V is TRBV6-5, with D tentatively TRBD1 (5 bases). Germline lookup yields CDR1 MNHEY and CDR2 SVGAGI. Between the trimmed V and J ends, which lost 2 bases and 3 bases, there was a span of 11 bases. The length of the CDR3 is 15 residues. The CDR3 bases are TGTGCCAGCAGTTACCATCAGGGAGGTGGAAACACCATATATTTT. Its translation: CASSYHQGGGNTIYF.